The next 17 T cell receptor beta chains were all read from a single sample in a study of spatial heterogeneity in lung cancer. TCRdb re-called the 5' RACE reads through MiXCR, storing one row per CDR3 protein. The sample consists of around 14,000 distinct CDR3 sequences, roughly 3.9% of them appearing once. Time point reported: sample taken at primary tumor resection. The material was normal lung tissue next to the tumor, obtained at surgery. The source is a male donor with early-stage non-small cell lung cancer.

This clonotype occurred many times. This beta chain represents an off-target read in a library built for alpha chains; its size is of limited meaning. V gene TRBV2 combines with J gene TRBJ1-2; D gene ambiguous. Germline values: CDR1 SNHLY, CDR2 FYNNEI. The CDR3 covers 13 residues. Trimming took 3 bases from V and 2 from J, leaving 7 bases between them. CDR3 in amino acids: CASSDGLNYGYTF. The CDR3 nucleotides read TGTGCCAGCAGTGACGGGCTAAACTATGGCTACACCTTC. Filled out from reference TRBV2 and TRBJ1-2, the complete variable domain reads EPEVTQTPSHQVTQMGQEVILRCVPISNHLYFYWYRQILGQKVEFLVSFYNNEISEKSEIFDDQFSVERPDGSNFTLKIRSTKLEDSAMYFCASSDGLNYGYTFGSGTRLTVV.

This clonotype was counted many times. This beta chain slipped into a library made for alpha chains as a stray read, so its size is not meaningful. V is TRBV6-1 and J is TRBJ2-2; TRBD1 aligns across 8 bases. The V gene end was trimmed by 6 bases and the J gene end by 2 bases; junction bases not matched to a gene: 2. Germline V gene data show CDR1 as MNHNS and CDR2 as SASEGT. The CDR3 covers 14 residues. DNA for the CDR3: TGTGCCAGCAGCGGACAGGGCAACACCGGGGAGCTGTTTTTT. Protein product: CASSGQGNTGELFF.

This clonotype was seen at least ten times. With the library built for alpha chains, this beta chain is off target and its frequency is not meaningful. The chain links TRBV12-3 or TRBV12-4 to TRBJ2-3; TRBD2 aligns across 11 bases. The CDR3 covers 15 residues. J lost 4 bases, V lost 5 bases, and 5 bases had no gene match. CDR3 in amino acids: CASSPSGRISDTQYF. As DNA, the CDR3 is TGTGCCAGCAGTCCTAGCGGGAGGATTTCAGATACGCAGTATTTT.

This clonotype is medium-sized within its sample. Within a library made for alpha chains, this beta chain is off target, and its count is uninformative. This chain uses TRBV11-2 with TRBJ2-1; the D call may be TRBD1 or TRBD2 (5 bases each). Trimming removed 1 base from V and 9 bases from J, with 13 bases in between. Germline V gene sequence: CDR1 SGHAT, CDR2 FQNNGV. This CDR3 has 14 residues. CDR3 region: CASSLGGGYGEQFF. For the CDR3, the DNA is TGTGCCAGCAGCTTAGGGGGCGGGTACGGTGAGCAGTTCTTC. The full variable domain, in which reference TRBV11-2 and TRBJ2-1 provide the parts outside the CDR3, is EAGVAQSPRYKIIEKRQSVAFWCNPISGHATLYWYQQILGQGPKLLIQFQNNGVVDDSQLPKDRFSAERLKGVDSTLKIQPAKLEDSAVYLCASSLGGGYGEQFFGPGTRLTVL.

This clonotype was seen ten or more times. In a library made to pick up alpha chains, this beta chain is a stray read with a size that means little. The CDR3 DNA reads TGTGCCAGCAGCCAGGGTAGCGGGCGAAAAGACGAGCAGTACTTC. Its translation is CASSQGSGRKDEQYF. This rearrangement joins TRBV3-1 to TRBJ2-7; TRBD2 matches 7 bases. The CDR3 consists of 15 residues. Germline lookup yields CDR1 LGHDT and CDR2 YNNKEL (reference sequence). J lost 5 bases, V lost 3 bases, and 10 bases had no gene match.

The sample holds many counts of this clonotype. This beta chain is a stray read from a library made for alpha chains; its abundance is not meaningful. The V gene is TRBV29-1, the J gene TRBJ2-3; TRBD1 matches at 9 bases. Trimming removed 4 bases from V and 2 bases from J; junction bases left unmatched: 10. This CDR3 is built from 16 residues. The germline gives CDR1 SQVTM, CDR2 ANQGSEA. The CDR3, as DNA: TGCAGCGTTGTGGGGGACAGGGAGGGAGACACAGATACGCAGTATTTT. It codes for CSVVGDREGDTDTQYF.

This clonotype has ten or more counts. This beta chain lies outside the target of a library built for alpha chains; its clone size means little. The chain carries TRBV2 and TRBJ2-6; D not certain. The CDR3 extends over 16 amino acids. Trimming removed 6 bases from V and 0 bases from J, with 12 bases in between. Germline V gene lookup returns CDR1 SNHLY and CDR2 FYNNEI. CDR3 sequence reads: CASSPGYASGANVLTF. The CDR3, as DNA: TGTGCCAGCAGCCCCGGGTACGCCTCTGGGGCCAACGTCCTGACTTTC.

This clonotype is deemed medium-sized. This beta chain is off target for a library built for alpha chains, so its abundance means little. The gene calls are TRBV12-3 or TRBV12-4 and TRBJ1-5; the D is unclear. Trimming shortened V by 4 bases and J by 7 bases, and 11 bases separated the two germline ends. The CDR3 sequence is 13 residues long. In nucleotides, the CDR3 is TGTGCCAGCAGTTCCCTAGGGAGCCAGCCCCAGCATTTT. Translating gives CASSSLGSQPQHF.

This clonotype was counted at least ten times. As an off-target read in a library built for alpha chains, this beta chain has a frequency of little significance. The CDR3 nucleotides are TGTGCCAGCAGCCAAGAAGCGCAGAGTAACTATGGCTACACCTTC. This gives the protein CASSQEAQSNYGYTF. The chain is built from TRBV4-2 and TRBJ1-2; no reliable D call. The CDR3 runs to 15 residues. V dropped 0 bases and J dropped 1 base, with 9 bases sitting between them. Germline assignment: CDR1 LGHNA and CDR2 YNFKEQ.

This clonotype was observed at least ten times. Little can be read into the size of this beta chain, an off-target read in a library designed for alpha chains. This rearrangement joins TRBV2 to TRBJ2-4, with D possibly matching TRBD1 (5 bases). Germline V CDR1 and CDR2: SNHLY, FYNNEI. With 0 bases removed from V and 4 bases from J, the gap between germline ends came to 7 bases. The CDR3 has 14 residues. The CDR3 spells CASSEATAKNIQYF. The CDR3 DNA reads TGTGCCAGCAGTGAAGCGACAGCTAAAAACATTCAGTACTTC.

This clonotype was seen many times. Within a library made for alpha chains, this beta chain is off target, and its count is uninformative. The V and J genes are TRBV6-6 and TRBJ1-5; D may be TRBD1 (6 bases). V lost 4 bases, J lost 6 bases, and 10 bases lay in between. From germline, CDR1 is MNHNY and CDR2 SVGAGI (reference sequence). The CDR3 is 13 residues long. The chain's CDR3 is CASSSGAGQPQHF. In nucleotides, the CDR3 is TGTGCCAGCAGTTCGGGGGCTGGTCAGCCCCAGCATTTT.

This clonotype was picked up many times. Since the library was made to target alpha chains, this beta chain is a stray read and its abundance is not meaningful. The chain recombines TRBV4-2 with TRBJ2-2; 7 bases line up with TRBD1. CDR1 and CDR2 from the germline V gene are LGHNA and YNFKEQ. The CDR3 extends over 16 amino acids. V gave up 0 bases and J gave up 5 bases; unmatched junction bases: 6. The CDR3 protein is CASSQDVGGETGELFF. CDR3 DNA: TGTGCCAGCAGCCAAGATGTAGGGGGCGAGACCGGGGAGCTGTTTTTT.

The table lists this clonotype with many counts. With the library built for alpha chains, this beta chain is off target and its frequency is not meaningful. This sequence joins TRBV7-3 and TRBJ1-5, with 12 bases matching TRBD1. The germline gives CDR1 SGHTA, CDR2 FQGTGA. Losses at the gene ends were 2 bases for V and 2 bases for J; bases not matched to a gene: 7. The CDR3 is made up of 18 amino acids. DNA of the CDR3: TGTGCCAGCAGCTTAGGCCGGGACAGGGGGCAAGGCAATCAGCCCCAGCATTTT. Its translation is CASSLGRDRGQGNQPQHF.

The table lists this clonotype with many counts. In a library made to pick up alpha chains, this beta chain is a stray read with a size that means little. The CDR3 sequence is CASSLPPRNEQYF. CDR3 nucleotides: TGTGCCAGCAGTTTGCCCCCAAGGAACGAGCAGTACTTC. The chain has TRBV12-3 or TRBV12-4 and TRBJ2-7; no firm D call. This CDR3 is 13 amino acids long. V was pared by 3 bases and J by 5 bases, with 11 bases between.

In regard to this clonotype: This beta chain is an off-target read within a library intended for alpha chains, so its frequency means little. J is TRBJ2-7 and V is TRBV20-1; either TRBD1 or TRBD2 may supply D (5 bases each). CDR3 length equals 16 residues. Trimming stripped 5 bases from V and 2 bases from J, with 22 bases between. Germline V gene sequence: CDR1 DFQATT, CDR2 SNEGSKA (reference sequence). The CDR3 region is CSAGGLASQPPYEQYF. The CDR3 nucleotides are TGCAGTGCTGGGGGTCTGGCGTCACAACCCCCCTACGAGCAGTACTTC.

This clonotype has ten or more counts. With the library built for alpha chains, this beta chain is off target and its frequency is not meaningful. V usage is TRBV29-1 and J usage is TRBJ1-5; perhaps TRBD1 as D (6 bases). Looked up from germline, CDR1 is SQVTM and CDR2 is ANQGSEA. V was cut by 4 bases and J by 0 bases, with 10 bases left in between. This CDR3 region has 14 residues. CDR3 amino acids: CSVAGEYSNQPQHF. The CDR3 nucleotides are TGCAGCGTTGCAGGGGAATATAGCAATCAGCCCCAGCATTTT.

This clonotype was detected ten times or more. The library was prepared for alpha chains; this beta chain is a stray read, so its frequency means little. This rearrangement joins TRBV27 to TRBJ2-5; the D is unclear. The germline gives CDR1 MNHEY, CDR2 SMNVEV (reference sequence). With 5 bases removed from V and 4 bases from J, the gap between germline ends came to 17 bases. The CDR3 contains 15 residues. The CDR3 DNA reads as TGTGCCAGCAGTCGAAGACTGGCTGGACCAGAGACCCAGTACTTC. It is translated as CASSRRLAGPETQYF.